This TCR beta chain is from a study of blood T cells in healthy people across ages. Next came a second PCR, run for about 7 to 12 cycles, which used a sample-barcoded 5' primer along with a J-beta primer mix. MiXCR was run by TCRdb on the 5' RACE reads, yielding one entry per CDR3 protein. In the table there are around 870,000 distinct CDR3 sequences, more than 25% of which are singletons. The V gene lost 1 base and the J gene lost 8 bases, with 14 bases spanning the gap. The length of the CDR3 is 14 residues. What was sequenced was blood. This receptor was identified in a woman older than 75 in good health. The chain has TRBV12-3 or TRBV12-4 and TRBJ1-1; D perhaps matches TRBD1 (5 bases). The DNA for the CDR3 is TGTGCCAGCAGTTTAGGGGGGGGGAAGGCCGAAGCTTTCTTT. Its protein is CASSLGGGKAEAFF.